Listed below are T cell receptor beta chains from one sample, sequenced in a study of cytomegalovirus exposure and HLA in healthy donors. TCRdb's copy holds only in-frame clones and misses some; the assay was immunoSEQ multiplex PCR. There are 150,000 to 200,000 clones in the sample; roughly 87% occur only once, and around 0.93% lies in the top ten. The sequencing input was PBMCs. These receptors came from a woman aged 30 to 39 in good health and CMV-seronegative. CDR3s include the opening cysteine and the closing phenylalanine or tryptophan. The D gene is left open where the match is weak. Size tells how often a clone was seen (once, few, many) or the class of an expanded clone, and some rows leave it out.

CDR3 protein: CASSFTGTGVYEQYF; CDR3 DNA: TGCGCCAGCAGCTTCACCGGGACAGGGGTCTACGAGCAGTACTTC; clone size: NA; V gene: TRBV5-1; J gene: TRBJ2-7; CDR3 length: 15; D gene: TRBD1
CDR3 protein: CASSERPSTDTQYF; CDR3 DNA: TGTGCCAGCAGTGAGCGCCCTAGCACAGATACGCAGTATTTT; clone size: NA; V gene: TRBV6-4; J gene: TRBJ2-3; CDR3 length: 14; D gene: NA
CDR3 protein: CASTTGGSYEQYF; CDR3 DNA: TGCGCCAGCACAACGGGGGGATCCTACGAGCAGTACTTC; clone size: NA; V gene: TRBV5-1; J gene: TRBJ2-7; CDR3 length: 13; D gene: TRBD2
CDR3 protein: CASSLLRGGSETQYF; CDR3 DNA: TGCGCCAGCAGCTTACTTCGGGGGGGCTCAGAGACCCAGTACTTC; clone size: NA; V gene: TRBV4-1; J gene: TRBJ2-5; CDR3 length: 15; D gene: TRBD2
CDR3 protein: CASFPHAGRTEAFF; CDR3 DNA: TGTGCCAGCTTCCCGCATGCAGGGAGGACTGAAGCTTTCTTT; clone size: NA; V gene: TRBV18; J gene: TRBJ1-1; CDR3 length: 14; D gene: NA
CDR3 protein: CASSLGGSYEQYF; CDR3 DNA: TGTGCCAGCAGCTTAGGCGGTTCCTACGAGCAGTACTTC; clone size: NA; V gene: TRBV11-3; J gene: TRBJ2-7; CDR3 length: 13; D gene: NA
CDR3 protein: CATGTSYEQYF; CDR3 DNA: TGTGCCACCGGGACATCCTACGAGCAGTACTTC; clone size: once; V gene: TRBV15; J gene: TRBJ2-7; CDR3 length: 11; D gene: NA
CDR3 protein: CASSIPDKYYGYTF; CDR3 DNA: TGTGCCAGCAGCATCCCTGACAAGTACTATGGCTACACCTTC; clone size: NA; V gene: TRBV6-6; J gene: TRBJ1-2; CDR3 length: 14; D gene: NA
CDR3 protein: CASSEDNSFSDTQYF; CDR3 DNA: TGCGCCAGCAGTGAGGATAATAGCTTCTCAGATACGCAGTATTTT; clone size: NA; V gene: TRBV10-1; J gene: TRBJ2-3; CDR3 length: 15; D gene: NA
CDR3 protein: CASSFSNQPQHF; CDR3 DNA: TGTGCCAGCAGCTTTAGCAATCAGCCCCAGCATTTT; clone size: once; V gene: TRBV27; J gene: TRBJ1-5; CDR3 length: 12; D gene: NA